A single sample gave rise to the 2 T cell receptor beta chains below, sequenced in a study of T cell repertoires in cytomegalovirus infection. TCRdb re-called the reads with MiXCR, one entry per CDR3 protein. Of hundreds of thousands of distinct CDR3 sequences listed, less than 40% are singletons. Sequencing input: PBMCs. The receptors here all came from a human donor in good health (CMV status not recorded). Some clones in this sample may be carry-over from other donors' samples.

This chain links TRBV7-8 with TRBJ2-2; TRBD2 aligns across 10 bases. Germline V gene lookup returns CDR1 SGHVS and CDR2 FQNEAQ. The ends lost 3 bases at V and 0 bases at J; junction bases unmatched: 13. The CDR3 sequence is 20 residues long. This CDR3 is CASSFKVSSGRLANTGELFF. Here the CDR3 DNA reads TGTGCCAGCAGCTTTAAGGTGTCTAGCGGGAGATTAGCGAACACCGGGGAGCTGTTTTTT.

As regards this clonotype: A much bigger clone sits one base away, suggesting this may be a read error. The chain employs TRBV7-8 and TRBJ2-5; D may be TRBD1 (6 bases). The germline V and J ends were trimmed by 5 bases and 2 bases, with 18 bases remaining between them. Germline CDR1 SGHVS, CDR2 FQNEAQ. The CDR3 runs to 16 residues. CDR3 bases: TGTGCCAGCAGCCCCTACCCTGGGACAAGACAAGAGACCCAGTACTTC. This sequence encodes CASSPYPGTRQETQYF.